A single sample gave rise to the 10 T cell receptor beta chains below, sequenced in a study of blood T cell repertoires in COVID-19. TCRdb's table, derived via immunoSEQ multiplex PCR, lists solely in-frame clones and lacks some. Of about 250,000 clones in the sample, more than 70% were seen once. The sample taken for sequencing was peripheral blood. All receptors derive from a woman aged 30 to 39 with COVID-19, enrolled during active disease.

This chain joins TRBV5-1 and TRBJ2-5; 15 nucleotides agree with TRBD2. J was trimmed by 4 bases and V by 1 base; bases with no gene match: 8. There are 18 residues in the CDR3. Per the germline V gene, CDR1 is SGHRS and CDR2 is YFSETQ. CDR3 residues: CASSLPPRTSGRGETQYF. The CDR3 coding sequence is TGCGCCAGCAGCTTGCCGCCTCGGACTAGCGGGAGGGGAGAGACCCAGTACTTC.

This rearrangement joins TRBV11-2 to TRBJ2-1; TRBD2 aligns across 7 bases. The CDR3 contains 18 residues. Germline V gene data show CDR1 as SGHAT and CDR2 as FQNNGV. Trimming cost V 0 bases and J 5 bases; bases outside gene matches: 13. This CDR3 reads CASSLDRVWGEGDNEQFF. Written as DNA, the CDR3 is TGTGCCAGCAGCTTAGATCGGGTCTGGGGGGAGGGAGACAATGAGCAGTTCTTC. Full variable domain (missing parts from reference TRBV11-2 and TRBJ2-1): EAGVAQSPRYKIIEKRQSVAFWCNPISGHATLYWYQQILGQGPKLLIQFQNNGVVDDSQLPKDRFSAERLKGVDSTLKIQPAKLEDSAVYLCASSLDRVWGEGDNEQFFGPGTRLTVL.

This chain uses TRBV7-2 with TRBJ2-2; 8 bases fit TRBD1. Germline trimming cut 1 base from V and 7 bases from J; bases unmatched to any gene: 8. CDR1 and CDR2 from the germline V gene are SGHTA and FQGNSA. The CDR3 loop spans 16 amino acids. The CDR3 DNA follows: TGTGCCAGCAGCTTAGGACAGGGGATGGGTAACGGGGAGCTGTTTTTT. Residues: CASSLGQGMGNGELFF.

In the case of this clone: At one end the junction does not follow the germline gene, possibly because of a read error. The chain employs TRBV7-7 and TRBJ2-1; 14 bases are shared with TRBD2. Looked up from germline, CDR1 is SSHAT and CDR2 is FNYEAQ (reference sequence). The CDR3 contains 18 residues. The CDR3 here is CASSLPPSGTSGGYEQFF. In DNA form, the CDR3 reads TGTGCTAGCAGCCTACCCCCCTCCGGGACTAGCGGGGGTTATGAGCAGTTCTTC.

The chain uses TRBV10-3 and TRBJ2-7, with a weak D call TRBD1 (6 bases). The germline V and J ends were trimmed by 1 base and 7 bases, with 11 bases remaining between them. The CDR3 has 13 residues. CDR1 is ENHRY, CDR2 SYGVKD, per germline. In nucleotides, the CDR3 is TGTGCCATCAGTGAGTTGCGGACAGCTGAGCAGTACGTC. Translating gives CAISELRTAEQYV.

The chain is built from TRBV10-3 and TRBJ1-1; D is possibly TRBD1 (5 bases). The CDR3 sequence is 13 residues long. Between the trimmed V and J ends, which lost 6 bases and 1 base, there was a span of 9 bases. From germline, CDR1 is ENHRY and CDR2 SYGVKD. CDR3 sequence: CAIRGRENTEAFF. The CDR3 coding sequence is TGTGCCATCAGGGGGCGGGAGAACACTGAAGCTTTCTTT.

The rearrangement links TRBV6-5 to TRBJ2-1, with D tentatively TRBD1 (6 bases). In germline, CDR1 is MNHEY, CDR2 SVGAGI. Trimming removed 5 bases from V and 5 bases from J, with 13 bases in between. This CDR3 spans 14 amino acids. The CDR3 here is CASSIQGGDNEQFF. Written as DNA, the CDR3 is TGTGCCAGCAGTATTCAAGGGGGAGACAATGAGCAGTTCTTC.

As DNA, the CDR3 is TGTGCCAGCAGTTTACTTTGGCAGGGGGGTTCCTACGAGCAGTACTTC. Protein product: CASSLLWQGGSYEQYF. The chain uses TRBV28 and TRBJ2-7; tentative D call: TRBD1 (7 bases). Germline loops: CDR1 MDHEN, CDR2 SYDVKM. CDR3 length: 16 residues. Deletions cut 2 bases from V and 1 base from J, with 15 bases between. The full variable domain, completed using reference TRBV28 and TRBJ2-7, is DVKVTQSSRYLVKRTGEKVFLECVQDMDHENMFWYRQDPGLGLRLIYFSYDVKMKEKGDIPEGYSVSREKKERFSLILESASTNQTSMYLCASSLLWQGGSYEQYFGPGTRLTVT.

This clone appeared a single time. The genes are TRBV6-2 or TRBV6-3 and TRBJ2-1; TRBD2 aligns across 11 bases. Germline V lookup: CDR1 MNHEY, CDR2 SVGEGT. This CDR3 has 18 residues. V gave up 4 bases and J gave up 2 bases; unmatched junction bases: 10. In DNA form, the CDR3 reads TGTGCCAGCAGTTCCCAGCTAGCGGGGGGTAGCACCTACAATGAGCAGTTCTTC. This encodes CASSSQLAGGSTYNEQFF.

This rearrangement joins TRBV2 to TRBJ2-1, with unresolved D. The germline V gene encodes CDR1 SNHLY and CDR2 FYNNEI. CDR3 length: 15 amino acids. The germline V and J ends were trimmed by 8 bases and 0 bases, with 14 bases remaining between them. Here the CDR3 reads CASPKIESSYNEQFF. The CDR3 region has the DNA TGTGCCAGCCCTAAGATAGAGAGCTCCTACAATGAGCAGTTCTTC.